One sample yielded the 28 T cell receptor beta chains listed below, sequenced in a study of identical twins. MiXCR, run by TCRdb on the 5' RACE reads, gives a single entry per CDR3 protein. The data show around 490,000 distinct CDR3 sequences, with about 22% seen just once and roughly 0.5% held by the top ten. These data also featured in a second study, about yellow fever vaccine responses in identical twins.

The sample comprised CD4+ T cells sorted from blood. All receptors derive from a woman aged 18-29 years in good health.

This chain uses TRBV3-1 with TRBJ2-7; maybe TRBD2 (6 bases). The CDR3 has 15 amino acids. V lost 1 base and J lost 5, with 15 bases in between. Germline V gives CDR1 LGHDT, CDR2 YNNKEL (reference sequence). The CDR3 bases are TGTGCCAGCAGCCAAGGCGGGGTCGGGAAGGACGAGCAGTACGTC. Residues: CASSQGGVGKDEQYV.

This clonotype occurred a few times. The gene calls are TRBV6-1 and TRBJ2-1, with 13 bases lining up with TRBD2. The length of the CDR3 is 14 residues. The J segment lost 7 bases and the V segment lost 7 bases, leaving 4 bases of the junction unmatched. The germline V gene encodes CDR1 MNHNS and CDR2 SASEGT. CDR3 nucleotide sequence: TGTGCCAGCACCTCGGGACTAGCGGGAAATGAGCAGTTCTTC. Amino acid sequence: CASTSGLAGNEQFF.

CDR3 loop: CASSPPSSTRTLYGYTF. CDR3 nucleotides: TGTGCCAGCAGCCCGCCCTCATCCACAAGAACCCTCTATGGCTACACCTTC. V is TRBV7-9 and J is TRBJ1-2; D remains ambiguous. Looked up from germline, CDR1 is SEHNR and CDR2 is FQNEAQ (reference sequence). This CDR3 is built from 17 residues. Deletions cut 5 bases from V and 4 bases from J, with 23 bases between.

The gene calls are TRBV12-3 or TRBV12-4 and TRBJ2-1; D gene ambiguous. This CDR3 region has 11 residues. V shed 4 bases and J shed 9 bases, with 7 bases lying between them. The CDR3 here is CASSWAAEQFF. CDR3 sequence (DNA): TGTGCCAGCAGTTGGGCCGCTGAGCAGTTCTTC.

The V gene is TRBV29-1, the J gene TRBJ2-2, with 10 bases lining up with TRBD1. The V gene's germline CDR1 is SQVTM and CDR2 ANQGSEA. This CDR3 has 14 residues. The V gene end was trimmed by 7 bases and the J gene end by 5 bases; junction bases not matched to a gene: 7. For the CDR3, the DNA is TGCAGCGGGAGACAGGGGGCGAGAACCGGGGAGCTGTTTTTT. It yields the protein CSGRQGARTGELFF.

V is TRBV12-3 or TRBV12-4 and J is TRBJ2-1; TRBD1 or TRBD2 may be the D gene (5 bases each). This CDR3 is 15 amino acids long. V gave up 2 bases and J gave up 5 bases, with 13 bases separating them. This chain's CDR3 is CASSLTGAGDNEQFF. DNA of the CDR3: TGTGCCAGCAGTTTAACTGGGGCCGGGGACAATGAGCAGTTCTTC.

V and J are TRBV19 and TRBJ2-1; TRBD2 agrees at 7 bases. The CDR3 extends over 16 amino acids. Germline loops: CDR1 LNHDA, CDR2 SQIVND (reference sequence). V lost 4 bases and J lost 6; bases outside the gene matches: 12. The CDR3 DNA follows: TGTGCCAGTAGTACCCCTTTGAGCGGGAAACGCAATGAGCAGTTCTTC. This gives the protein CASSTPLSGKRNEQFF.

The table lists this clonotype with a few counts. This chain joins TRBV6-5 and TRBJ2-3; D is unclear. The CDR3 has 15 amino acids. From germline, CDR1 is MNHEY and CDR2 SVGAGI. Trimming removed 0 bases at V and 0 bases at J, with 7 bases between. The CDR3 sequence is CASSYSPDSTDTQYF. The CDR3 DNA is TGTGCCAGCAGTTACTCGCCTGATAGCACAGATACGCAGTATTTT.

The V and J genes are TRBV5-6 and TRBJ1-6; maybe TRBD1 (6 bases). CDR3 length: 16 amino acids. V lost 2 bases and J lost 9, with 18 bases in between. Germline CDR1 is SGHDT and CDR2 is YYEEEE. The DNA for the CDR3 is TGTGCCAGCAGCTTATATACAGGGATAGAGGGTTCACCCCTCCACTTT. Its translation is CASSLYTGIEGSPLHF.

The gene calls are TRBV28 and TRBJ1-4; D is unresolved. The V gene's germline CDR1 is MDHEN and CDR2 SYDVKM. This CDR3 is 16 amino acids long. Trimming cost V 3 bases and J 3 bases, with 14 bases left between them. The CDR3 loop is CASSFAVGRSNEKLFF. The CDR3 coding sequence is TGTGCCAGCAGTTTTGCGGTGGGGAGATCTAATGAAAAACTGTTTTTT.

The chain employs TRBV20-1 and TRBJ2-3, with TRBD1 matching 9 bases. The germline V gene has CDR1 DFQATT and CDR2 SNEGSKA (reference sequence). This CDR3 is built from 13 residues. The V gene end was trimmed by 5 bases and the J gene end by 4 bases; junction bases not matched to a gene: 4. The CDR3 DNA is TGCAGTGCTGCCAGGACAGGGGCAGATACGCAGTATTTT. Translated, it gives CSAARTGADTQYF.

The table lists this clonotype with a few counts. The chain couples TRBV20-1 to TRBJ1-4, with 9 bases fitting TRBD1. CDR1 DFQATT and CDR2 SNEGSKA come from the germline V gene (reference sequence). The length of the CDR3 is 14 residues. The ends lost 6 bases at V and 5 bases at J; junction bases unmatched: 7. This CDR3 reads CSALQGAGNEKLFF. Written as DNA, the CDR3 is TGCAGTGCGCTACAGGGGGCTGGGAATGAAAAACTGTTTTTT.

V is TRBV4-1 and J is TRBJ2-1; 9 bases agree with TRBD1. This CDR3 is built from 15 residues. Germline CDR1 and CDR2: MGHRA and YSYEKL. V gave up 3 bases and J gave up 10 bases; unmatched junction bases: 10. The CDR3 bases are TGCGCCAGCAGCCACCCGGGACAGGGCGAGGGGGAGCAGTTCTTC. Residues: CASSHPGQGEGEQFF.

The chain has TRBV6-2 or TRBV6-3 and TRBJ2-1; 16 bases map to TRBD2. The CDR3 runs 16 residues. CDR1 and CDR2 (germline): MNHEY, SVGEGT. The V segment lost 4 bases and the J segment 7 bases; nucleotides outside the gene matches: 4. CDR3 in DNA: TGTGCCAGCAGTTCCGGGACTAGCGGGAGGGCAAATGAGCAGTTCTTC. Protein: CASSSGTSGRANEQFF.

This clonotype appeared a few times. This chain connects TRBV3-1 to TRBJ2-5; a weak D match, TRBD1 (6 bases). The germline V gene encodes CDR1 LGHDT and CDR2 YNNKEL (reference sequence). Trimming cost V 4 bases and J 3 bases, with 12 bases left between them. There are 14 residues in the CDR3. CDR3 in DNA: TGTGCCAGCAGCCCTTATTCAGGGGAAGAGACCCAGTACTTC. Translation gives CASSPYSGEETQYF.

The genes are TRBV11-2 and TRBJ2-1; tentative D call: TRBD2 (7 bases). Trimming took off 0 bases at V and 7 bases at J, with 16 bases between the two ends. Per germline, CDR1 SGHAT and CDR2 FQNNGV. The CDR3 covers 16 residues. CDR3 bases: TGTGCCAGCAGCTTAGATCTAACAGGGAGGGGAAATGAGCAGTTCTTC. It translates to CASSLDLTGRGNEQFF.

The V gene is TRBV27, the J gene TRBJ2-1; possible D gene TRBD2, 5 bases. Germline V gene lookup returns CDR1 MNHEY and CDR2 SMNVEV (reference sequence). Between the trimmed V and J ends, which lost 9 bases and 3 bases, there was a span of 15 bases. The length of the CDR3 is 14 residues. CDR3 sequence: CASCLAGCYNEQFF. CDR3 DNA: TGTGCCAGTTGCCTGGCGGGTTGCTACAATGAGCAGTTCTTC.

The chain combines TRBV28 with TRBJ2-7; weak D call: TRBD1 (5 bases). The CDR3 totals 13 residues. Per the germline V gene, CDR1 is MDHEN and CDR2 is SYDVKM. V lost 6 bases, J lost 0 bases, and 9 bases lay in between. CDR3 sequence: CASSAGNSYEQYF. CDR3 DNA: TGTGCCAGCAGCGCAGGGAACTCCTACGAGCAGTACTTC. The entire variable domain, with the rest obtained from reference TRBV28 and TRBJ2-7, is as follows: DVKVTQSSRYLVKRTGEKVFLECVQDMDHENMFWYRQDPGLGLRLIYFSYDVKMKEKGDIPEGYSVSREKKERFSLILESASTNQTSMYLCASSAGNSYEQYFGPGTRLTVT.

V and J are TRBV19 and TRBJ2-5, with D possibly TRBD2 on 5 matching bases. The V gene's germline CDR1 is LNHDA and CDR2 SQIVND (reference sequence). This CDR3 spans 15 amino acids. Trimming removed 4 bases at V and 5 bases at J, with 17 bases between. This CDR3 reads CASSTRGDYGETQYF. The CDR3 DNA reads TGTGCCAGTAGTACCCGGGGTGACTATGGGGAGACCCAGTACTTC.

This clonotype has just a few counts. CDR3: CASSAGAYEQYF. The DNA for the CDR3 is TGTGCCAGCAGCGCTGGGGCGTACGAGCAGTACTTC. The chain carries TRBV7-9 and TRBJ2-7, with TRBD1 as a possible D gene (5 bases). Germline CDR1 reads SEHNR; CDR2 reads FQNEAQ (reference sequence). Trimming took 5 bases from V and 4 from J, leaving 9 bases between them. CDR3 length: 12 residues.

The genes are TRBV7-3 and TRBJ2-1; D gene unclear. The germline V gene has CDR1 SGHTA and CDR2 FQGTGA. This CDR3 is 16 amino acids long. V lost 4 bases and J lost 4, with 17 bases in between. The CDR3, as DNA: TGTGCCAGCAGCTCCCTCCCGGACCCCTTATACAATGAGCAGTTCTTC. As protein: CASSSLPDPLYNEQFF.

This clonotype appeared a few times. The chain has TRBV9 and TRBJ2-1; D not certain. Germline CDR1 reads SGDLS; CDR2 reads YYNGEE. Trimming took 3 bases from V and 10 from J, leaving 14 bases between them. This CDR3 contains 13 residues. In DNA form, the CDR3 reads TGTGCCAGCAGCGAACATAATTCTCGAGAGCAGTTCTTC. It specifies CASSEHNSREQFF.

This clonotype has more than one count but fewer than ten. In DNA, the CDR3 is TGTGCCATCAGTGACACTACAGGGTATGGTGGCTACACCTTC. It codes for CAISDTTGYGGYTF. The genes are TRBV10-3 and TRBJ1-2; possible D gene TRBD1, 6 bases. Deletions cut 3 bases from V and 7 bases from J, with 15 bases between. The CDR3 has 14 amino acids. Germline V gene data show CDR1 as ENHRY and CDR2 as SYGVKD.

This clonotype was seen a few times. CDR3 residues: CASSPKETVYNEQFF. The CDR3 nucleotides are TGTGCCAGCAGTCCCAAGGAAACCGTCTACAATGAGCAGTTCTTC. The chain has TRBV6-1 and TRBJ2-1; D unclear. Germline lookup yields CDR1 MNHNS and CDR2 SASEGT. The CDR3 length is 15 residues. Trimming cost V 5 bases and J 3 bases, with 14 bases left between them.

This clonotype was seen more than once but under ten times. The V call is TRBV20-1, the J call TRBJ2-3; D is perhaps TRBD2 (6 bases). This CDR3 comprises 14 residues. Germline V CDR1 and CDR2: DFQATT, SNEGSKA (reference sequence). V was shortened by 2 bases and J by 1 base, with 10 bases between the two germline ends. CDR3 loop: CSARWRGGTDTQYF. The CDR3 nucleotides are TGCAGTGCTAGATGGCGGGGTGGCACAGATACGCAGTATTTT.

Written as DNA, the CDR3 is TGTGCCACCAGCAGAAGCGGTCAGAGGGTCGATGAGCAGTTCTTC. This gives the protein CATSRSGQRVDEQFF. V and J are TRBV15 and TRBJ2-1; TRBD2 is a possible D gene (5 bases). This CDR3 region has 15 residues. Germline V gives CDR1 LNHNV, CDR2 YYDKDF (reference sequence). V was shortened by 2 bases and J by 8 bases, with 16 bases between the two germline ends.

The chain combines TRBV7-8 with TRBJ1-4; 11 bases fit TRBD1. Germline V CDR1 and CDR2: SGHVS, FQNEAQ. CDR3 length: 16 residues. Trimming cost V 0 bases and J 8 bases; bases outside gene matches: 5. In nucleotides, the CDR3 is TGTGCCAGCAGCTTAGCGCCGGGACAGGGGGACGAAAAACTGTTTTTT. Residues: CASSLAPGQGDEKLFF.

This clonotype was seen only a few times. The rearrangement joins TRBV15 to TRBJ1-2, with 7 bases lining up with TRBD1. Germline V gene sequence: CDR1 LNHNV, CDR2 YYDKDF (reference sequence). The trim removed 4 bases at V and 1 base at J, leaving 6 bases unmatched. The CDR3 sequence is 15 residues long. CDR3 sequence reads: CATSTGTVFNYGYTF. The CDR3 DNA follows: TGTGCCACCAGCACTGGGACAGTTTTTAACTATGGCTACACCTTC.